Following are 7 T cell receptor beta chains from one sample sequenced in a study of shared clonotypes between healthy human individuals. This table comes from immunoSEQ multiplex PCR, and its TCRdb copy is limited to in-frame clones, with some not included. The sample carries around 1,100,000 clones, roughly 77% recorded once. Specimen: memory CD4+ T cells from PBMCs. Indicated subset: CD45RA-negative fraction. All receptors derive from a man aged 18 to 30 in good health. Some clones in this sample may be carry-over from other donors' samples.

Only one count was recorded for this clone. The chain is built from TRBV5-4 and TRBJ2-6; D possibly corresponds to TRBD1 (5 bases). V was trimmed by 2 bases and J by 8 bases, leaving 17 bases between them. CDR1 and CDR2 from the germline V gene are SGHNT and YYREEE (reference sequence). The length of the CDR3 is 16 residues. The CDR3 loop is CASSFVWGSGTNVLTF. The CDR3 DNA sequence: TGTGCCAGCAGCTTCGTGTGGGGTTCAGGGACCAACGTCCTGACTTTC.

Notes on this clone: The identical CDR3 is also encoded by other nucleotide sequences in the sample. The rearrangement links TRBV2 to TRBJ2-7, with D tentatively TRBD2 (6 bases). The germline CDR1 and CDR2 sequences are SNHLY and FYNNEI. The CDR3 sequence is 14 residues long. The V and J ends lost 3 bases and 2 bases respectively, with 11 bases between them. The CDR3 nucleotides are TGTGCCAGCAGTGACTCCGGGGGAGCCTACGAGCAGTACTTC. It translates to CASSDSGGAYEQYF.

Worth noting for this clone: Distinct nucleotide sequences in the sample also encode this CDR3. The J gene is TRBJ2-3, the V gene TRBV4-1, with 10 positions matching TRBD2. The CDR3 has 15 residues. Germline V lookup: CDR1 MGHRA, CDR2 YSYEKL. V lost 2 bases and J lost 1; bases outside the gene matches: 0. CDR3 region: CASSQLAGGTDTQYF. Here the CDR3 DNA reads TGCGCCAGCAGCCAACTAGCGGGAGGCACAGATACGCAGTATTTT.

The chain carries TRBV29-1 and TRBJ2-3, with 12 bases lining up with TRBD2. CDR3 length: 18 amino acids. Germline CDR1 reads SQVTM; CDR2 reads ANQGSEA. Trimming cost V 4 bases and J 0 bases; bases outside gene matches: 11. This chain's CDR3 is CSVVSFPGTSGSTDTQYF. CDR3 coding DNA: TGCAGCGTTGTATCCTTCCCGGGGACTAGCGGGAGCACAGATACGCAGTATTTT.

The rearrangement joins TRBV7-6 to TRBJ2-1; 8 bases align to TRBD2. V lost 3 bases to trimming and J lost 5 bases; unmatched junction nucleotides: 3. The CDR3 totals 14 residues. Germline V gene data show CDR1 as SGHVS and CDR2 as FNYEAQ. CDR3 sequence: CASSFSGINNEQFF. Here the CDR3 DNA reads TGTGCCAGCAGCTTTAGCGGGATTAACAATGAGCAGTTCTTC.

As to this clone: Other DNA sequences within the sample encode an identical CDR3. The chain uses TRBV5-1 and TRBJ2-2; D gene uncertain. V was shortened by 1 base and J by 1 base, with 5 bases between the two germline ends. Germline V CDR1 and CDR2: SGHRS, YFSETQ. The CDR3 runs 14 residues. The CDR3 region is CASSLSGNTGELFF. In DNA form, the CDR3 reads TGCGCCAGCAGCTTGTCCGGGAACACCGGGGAGCTGTTTTTT.

Concerning this clone itself: This sample includes further DNA sequences coding for the same CDR3. This chain joins TRBV7-2 and TRBJ1-2; D unresolved. This CDR3 is built from 13 residues. The germline gives CDR1 SGHTA, CDR2 FQGNSA. The ends were cut back, 1 base at V and 5 bases at J, with 8 bases in the middle. CDR3 in DNA: TGTGCCAGCAGCTTAGGGCAGTCTTATGGCTACACCTTC. This translates into CASSLGQSYGYTF. The variable domain in full, completed from reference TRBV7-2 and TRBJ1-2, reads GAGVSQSPSNKVTEKGKDVELRCDPISGHTALYWYRQSLGQGLEFLIYFQGNSAPDKSGLPSDRFSAERTGGSVSTLTIQRTQQEDSAVYLCASSLGQSYGYTFGSGTRLTVV.